The sequence of this T cell receptor beta chain was determined in a study of response to subunit inactivated influenza vaccine. The table lists this clonotype with a few counts. TCRdb fed the RT-PCR reads into MiXCR, producing one record per CDR3 protein. The sample has fewer than 600,000 distinct CDR3 sequences; under 8.5% are singletons. Germline CDR1 MNHNS, CDR2 SASEGT. With 5 bases removed from V and 6 bases from J, the gap between germline ends came to 16 bases. The CDR3 is 15 amino acids. This material consisted of PBMCs from blood, taken around 25 months after vaccination. The V gene is TRBV6-1, the J gene TRBJ2-2; D possibly corresponds to TRBD2 (5 bases). This TCR was sampled from a man between 50 and 75 years old who received an inactivated influenza vaccine. The CDR3 is CASSQGLRTAGELFF. The CDR3 DNA reads TGTGCCAGCAGTCAAGGACTCAGGACGGCCGGGGAGCTGTTTTTT.